Below, 23 T cell receptor beta chains from the same sample are listed, as sequenced in a study of CD8 T cells in Susac syndrome. Reverse transcription of roughly 0.5 to 1 ug RNA used random hexamers. Each CDR3 protein is one row after TCRdb ran MiXCR on the immunoSEQ multiplex PCR reads. The sample consists of 100,000 to 150,000 distinct CDR3 sequences, approximately 93% of them appearing once. The sample taken for sequencing was CD8+ T cells from PBMCs. These TCRs come from a human donor with multiple sclerosis.

The chain carries TRBV7-9 and TRBJ2-7, with D hard to call. CDR3 size: 15 residues. The germline V and J ends were trimmed by 1 base and 2 bases, with 12 bases remaining between them. Germline assignment: CDR1 SEHNR and CDR2 FQNEAQ (reference sequence). The CDR3: CASSLEARGPYEQYF. CDR3 DNA: TGTGCCAGCAGCTTAGAGGCCCGTGGCCCCTACGAGCAGTACTTC.

This clonotype is a singleton in its sample. The chain carries TRBV29-1 and TRBJ2-1, with 7 bases lining up with TRBD2. The CDR3 loop spans 14 amino acids. The germline CDR1 and CDR2 sequences are SQVTM and ANQGSEA. J gave up 7 bases and V 4 bases, and 10 bases lay outside the gene matches. CDR3 region: CSVVRLAAANEQFF. CDR3 coding DNA: TGCAGCGTTGTACGGCTAGCGGCGGCTAATGAGCAGTTCTTC.

The chain carries TRBV12-5 and TRBJ1-1; no reliable D call. The germline CDR1 and CDR2 sequences are LGHNT and FRNRAP. The length of the CDR3 is 14 residues. The V end lost 5 bases, the J end lost 4 bases, and 14 bases lay between the germline ends. Written as DNA, the CDR3 is TGTGCTAGTGGTCTCCTTCGGAGCGGCACTGAAGCTTTCTTT. As protein: CASGLLRSGTEAFF.

The rearrangement links TRBV4-1 to TRBJ1-2, with a tentative D call TRBD1 (5 bases). The germline gives CDR1 MGHRA, CDR2 YSYEKL. V was trimmed by 1 base and J by 3 bases, leaving 12 bases between them. The CDR3 is made up of 15 amino acids. In nucleotides, the CDR3 is TGCGCCAGCAGCCAAGTGAGGGGAGGGGACTATGGCTACACCTTC. Encoded protein: CASSQVRGGDYGYTF.

The rearrangement uses TRBV7-9 and TRBJ1-2, with 8 bases fitting TRBD1. Per germline, CDR1 SEHNR and CDR2 FQNEAQ (reference sequence). The CDR3 length is 15 residues. Trimming took 6 bases from V and 7 from J; bases not matched to a gene: 13. CDR3 in amino acids: CASSSGQGAGSGYTF. In DNA form, the CDR3 reads TGTGCCAGCAGTTCAGGGCAGGGGGCCGGGAGTGGCTACACCTTC.

This sequence joins TRBV6-5 and TRBJ2-5; 7 positions agree with TRBD1. CDR1 MNHEY and CDR2 SVGAGI come from the germline V gene. The CDR3 runs 15 residues. V dropped 6 bases and J dropped 4; count of bases not matched to a gene: 11. CDR3 protein: CASSSLTYRGETQYF. CDR3 coding DNA: TGTGCCAGCAGCTCCCTTACGTACAGGGGAGAGACCCAGTACTTC.

V usage is TRBV4-1 and J usage is TRBJ2-2, with a possible D match to TRBD2 (5 bases). V dropped 0 bases and J dropped 4 bases, with 12 bases sitting between them. The CDR3 spans 16 residues. Germline loops: CDR1 MGHRA, CDR2 YSYEKL. The CDR3 nucleotides read TGCGCCAGCAGCCAAGAACCGGCCCGGGGCACCGGGGAGCTGTTTTTT. Its protein is CASSQEPARGTGELFF.

The CDR3 is CATSRGFRDSHHNEQFF. For the CDR3, the DNA is TGTGCCACCAGCAGAGGCTTCCGGGACAGCCATCACAATGAGCAGTTCTTC. This rearrangement joins TRBV15 to TRBJ2-1; TRBD1 matches 7 bases. Germline CDR1 and CDR2: LNHNV and YYDKDF (reference sequence). This CDR3 region has 17 residues. V dropped 1 base and J dropped 5; count of bases not matched to a gene: 11.

This rearrangement joins TRBV6-6 to TRBJ2-5; perhaps TRBD2 as D (6 bases). Germline V gives CDR1 MNHNY, CDR2 SVGAGI (reference sequence). The V and J ends lost 5 bases and 3 bases respectively, with 7 bases between them. The length of the CDR3 is 12 residues. CDR3 sequence (DNA): TGTGCCAGCAGTAGGAGGGAAGAGACCCAGTACTTC. Translation gives CASSRREETQYF.

This clonotype came up once. V and J are TRBV20-1 and TRBJ2-7, with D perhaps being TRBD1 or TRBD2 (5 bases each). Trimming cost V 0 bases and J 5 bases, with 14 bases left between them. This CDR3 spans 14 amino acids. Per germline, CDR1 DFQATT and CDR2 SNEGSKA (reference sequence). The CDR3 sequence: CSARDLGTNNEQYF. The CDR3 DNA reads TGCAGTGCTAGAGATCTGGGGACCAACAACGAGCAGTACTTC.

The CDR3 DNA sequence: TGTGCCAGCAGCGAAGGAGCACACCGGCCAGATACGCAGTATTTT. This sequence encodes CASSEGAHRPDTQYF. This chain connects TRBV3-1 to TRBJ2-3; D gene uncertain. Germline lookup yields CDR1 LGHDT and CDR2 YNNKEL (reference sequence). The V end was cut by 5 bases, the J end by 4 bases, with 16 bases between. CDR3 length: 15 amino acids.

This chain uses TRBV5-1 with TRBJ1-1, with no clear D. Between the trimmed V and J ends, which lost 2 bases and 2 bases, there was a span of 7 bases. The germline V gene encodes CDR1 SGHRS and CDR2 YFSETQ. The CDR3 has 13 residues. The CDR3 protein is CASSFRVNTEAFF. The CDR3 nucleotides are TGCGCCAGCAGCTTCCGGGTTAACACTGAAGCTTTCTTT.

This clonotype was seen a few times. The chain has TRBV27 and TRBJ2-2; tentatively, D is TRBD2 (6 bases). V was clipped by 5 bases and J by 4 bases, with 14 bases between them. CDR3 size: 15 residues. The germline V gene encodes CDR1 MNHEY and CDR2 SMNVEV (reference sequence). CDR3 nucleotide sequence: TGTGCCAGCAGTCCCAGGCGGGGTCCCACCGGGGAGCTGTTTTTT. Its translation is CASSPRRGPTGELFF.

The chain recombines TRBV9 with TRBJ2-6; no clear D. Trimming took 1 base from V and 3 from J, leaving 11 bases between them. The CDR3 is 16 amino acids. Germline V lookup: CDR1 SGDLS, CDR2 YYNGEE. The CDR3: CASSVRAGFGANVLTF. CDR3 sequence (DNA): TGTGCCAGCAGCGTACGGGCAGGCTTTGGGGCCAACGTCCTGACTTTC.

The genes are TRBV28 and TRBJ2-7; perhaps TRBD1 as D (5 bases). This CDR3 has 13 residues. CDR1 MDHEN and CDR2 SYDVKM come from the germline V gene. Trimming stripped 3 bases from V and 4 bases from J, with 10 bases between. The CDR3 region is CASSFQGFYEQYF. The CDR3 DNA is TGTGCCAGCAGTTTCCAGGGATTTTACGAGCAGTACTTC.

The V gene is TRBV4-1, the J gene TRBJ1-6, with D possibly TRBD1 on 5 matching bases. CDR1 MGHRA and CDR2 YSYEKL come from the germline V gene. The CDR3 contains 15 residues. The V and J ends lost 1 base and 5 bases respectively, with 9 bases between them. The CDR3 region is CASSQGSRDNSPLHF. The CDR3 DNA is TGCGCCAGCAGCCAAGGCAGCAGGGATAATTCACCCCTCCACTTT.

This chain joins TRBV4-2 and TRBJ1-5; no definite D call. The CDR3 totals 13 residues. V was cut by 4 bases and J by 6 bases, with 10 bases left in between. Germline CDR1 is LGHNA and CDR2 is YNFKEQ. CDR3 residues: CASSPRTAQPQHF. Written as DNA, the CDR3 is TGTGCCAGCAGCCCAAGAACAGCTCAGCCCCAGCATTTT.

The V and J genes are TRBV7-3 and TRBJ2-2; D ambiguous. The V gene lost 3 bases and the J gene lost 7 bases, with 9 bases spanning the gap. This CDR3 comprises 13 residues. From germline, CDR1 is SGHTA and CDR2 FQGTGA. The CDR3 nucleotides read TGTGCCAGCAGCTTCCCCCCCCACGGGGAGCTGTTTTTT. This translates into CASSFPPHGELFF.

V and J are TRBV29-1 and TRBJ2-1; D is undetermined. The germline V gene encodes CDR1 SQVTM and CDR2 ANQGSEA. This CDR3 is 12 amino acids long. V shed 1 base and J shed 6 bases, with 7 bases lying between them. The CDR3 is CSVEGPGNEQFF. The CDR3 nucleotides read TGCAGCGTTGAAGGACCAGGCAATGAGCAGTTCTTC.

The rearrangement uses TRBV27 and TRBJ2-7; the match to TRBD1 covers 7 bases. V dropped 3 bases and J dropped 5; count of bases not matched to a gene: 7. The CDR3 is 14 amino acids. In germline, CDR1 is MNHEY, CDR2 SMNVEV (reference sequence). In nucleotides, the CDR3 is TGTGCCAGCAGTTTTTTGCAGGGGGTCGACGAGCAGTACTTC. Protein sequence: CASSFLQGVDEQYF.

V gene TRBV11-2 combines with J gene TRBJ1-1; D perhaps matches TRBD1 (5 bases). The CDR3 covers 12 residues. The germline V gene has CDR1 SGHAT and CDR2 FQNNGV. The V end was cut by 6 bases, the J end by 11 bases, with 16 bases between. The CDR3 nucleotides read TGTGCCAGCAGTCCAGGGATTTTCGACGCTTTCTTT. Protein: CASSPGIFDAFF. Full variable domain (remainder filled in from reference TRBV11-2 and TRBJ1-1): EAGVAQSPRYKIIEKRQSVAFWCNPISGHATLYWYQQILGQGPKLLIQFQNNGVVDDSQLPKDRFSAERLKGVDSTLKIQPAKLEDSAVYLCASSPGIFDAFFGQGTRLTVV.

V and J are TRBV3-1 and TRBJ2-3; 7 nucleotides align to TRBD2. Germline CDR1 is LGHDT and CDR2 is YNNKEL (reference sequence). The CDR3 sequence is 14 residues long. The trim removed 2 bases at V and 1 base at J, leaving 0 bases unmatched. CDR3 in DNA: TGTGCCAGCAGCCAAAGCGGGGGCACAGATACGCAGTATTTT. Its translation: CASSQSGGTDTQYF.

V and J are TRBV4-1 and TRBJ1-5, with unresolved D. V was clipped by 0 bases and J by 2 bases, with 8 bases between them. CDR1 and CDR2 (germline): MGHRA, YSYEKL. The CDR3 has 15 residues. CDR3 loop: CASSQDGRGNQPQHF. CDR3 coding DNA: TGCGCCAGCAGCCAAGATGGTCGCGGCAATCAGCCCCAGCATTTT.